Given below is one T cell receptor (beta chain) in context. This clone was counted a few times. Its antigen remains undetermined. Within one base of it there is no much larger clone, and no base qualities were kept. To estimate absolute template abundance from read counts, synthetic TCR analog templates were spiked into each PCR. The immunoSEQ assay used bias-controlled V and J gene primers to amplify TCRbeta CDR3 regions from genomic DNA. Rearranged TCRbeta segments were sequenced at approximately 20X coverage. As for the original processing: Clustering was used to correct sequencing errors, and CDR3s were annotated against IMGT so that V, D and J genes could be assigned. Only productive TCRbeta rearrangements were used in downstream analyses, excluding out-of-frame or stop-codon sequences. Clonality was computed as one minus Shannon entropy normalized by the log of the number of unique productive sequences. Fisher's exact test with Benjamini-Hochberg correction, using a cutoff of adjusted p below 0.01, was how clones that differed between time points or between blood and tumor were identified. As stored in TCRdb, this immuneACCESS dataset retains in-frame rearrangements with V and J assigned. A fraction of the clones does not appear; measured against another copy, unresolved V genes explain less than half of the discrepancy, and the remainder lacks a known reason. Clonal size and the V and J genes are those of that table, whereas D and trimming came from the DNA. This sample gives tens of thousands of clones in total; 87% of them show up just once. Together, the top ten hold roughly 3.8% of the sample.

The cohort included 25 to 35 patients with locally advanced or metastatic urothelial carcinoma who were treated at Memorial Sloan Kettering on a trial protocol. Peripheral blood mononuclear cells were collected pretreatment and during treatment, with between 1 and 8 total time points obtained per patient. The Qiagen DNeasy Blood extraction kit was used to purify genomic DNA from total PBMCs and from tumor samples. PBMCs were collected pretreatment and during treatment, and were isolated and stored as previously described. CDR1 SNHLY and CDR2 FYNNEI are derived from the germline V gene. The cysteine opens and the phenylalanine closes a CDR3 of 15 amino acids. The DNA shown is the 45-base CDR3, in frame from base 1. Trimming removed 3 bases from V and 5 bases from J, leaving 16 bases between the germline ends. This sample was taken from a study of PD-L1 blockade in urothelial cancer (dated by TCRdb to 2016 to 2017). Regarding the study in general: Therapy was started in about 2014 for all patients, and atezolizumab 1,200 mg was administered intravenously every 3 weeks. About nine tenths of the roughly 29 patients were identified as males with urothelial cancer of bladder origin, and a prior smoking history was reported by 18 of 29 patients. Patients had an ECOG performance status of 0 or 1 and had received between 0 and 3 prior chemotherapy regimens. Blood samples were analyzed at 3 weeks after treatment start (second dose) and at 6 weeks after treatment start. Blood samples gave a median of about 130,000 T cells and tens of thousands of unique TCRs, with a median clonality of about 0.078. The study, an exploratory multi-omic analysis, examined somatic, immune and clinical correlates of response to PD-L1 blockade with atezolizumab in urothelial cancer. TCR sequencing covered pretreatment tumor samples and matched, serially collected peripheral blood taken before and after atezolizumab treatment. Durable clinical benefit was defined as progression-free survival longer than 6 months, and TCR features were also tested against progression-free and overall survival. Whole exome sequencing and RNA sequencing of pretreatment tumors were performed alongside TCR sequencing in the same patients. Durable clinical benefit was achieved by nine patients and was not achieved by 20 patients. Pretreatment blood TCR-seq was available for around 29 patients, at least one posttreatment blood collection was obtained for some 24 patients, and tumor TCR-seq was available for some 24 patients.

Findings and caveats that apply to the study as a whole: A pretreatment peripheral blood TCR clonality below the median was linked to improved progression-free and overall survival. Because of the small sample size (n ≈ 28) and the many exploratory analyses performed, the results are intended to be regarded as hypothesis-generating. Patients with durable benefit showed greater expansion of tumor-associated TCR clones in peripheral blood 3 weeks after starting treatment (n ≈ 23, p = 0.022).

This material consisted of PBMCs, taken around atezolizumab (anti-PD-L1) treatment. The clonotype originates from a man aged 50-59 years with urothelial cancer. The chain uses TRBV2 and TRBJ2-5, with TRBD1 tentatively as D gene (6 bases match). Here is the DNA: TGTGCCAGCAGTGACAGTCTCGGGACACTGGAGACCCAGTACTTC. Its translation reads: CASSDSLGTLETQYF.